The clone carrying this T cell receptor (beta chain) was observed a single time. This CDR3 has 14 amino acids. CDR1 is SGHVS and CDR2 is FNYEAQ in the germline V gene. V dropped 5 bases and J dropped 8 bases, with 13 bases sitting between them. The sample is drawn from a study of T cell changes during pregnancy in multiple sclerosis. Some clones are missing from TCRdb's copy, which holds only in-frame ones; the method was immunoSEQ multiplex PCR. The sample consists of under 45,000 clones, around 93% of them appearing once. This specimen consisted of CD4+ T cells from peripheral blood mononuclear cells, obtained after pregnancy. This clonotype originated in a female donor with multiple sclerosis, enrolled in a pregnancy study. The chain has TRBV7-6 and TRBJ1-6, with D possibly matching TRBD1 (6 bases). In DNA form, the CDR3 reads TGTGCCAGCAGCCCTGGACAGACTTATTCACCCCTCCACTTT. Amino acid sequence: CASSPGQTYSPLHF.